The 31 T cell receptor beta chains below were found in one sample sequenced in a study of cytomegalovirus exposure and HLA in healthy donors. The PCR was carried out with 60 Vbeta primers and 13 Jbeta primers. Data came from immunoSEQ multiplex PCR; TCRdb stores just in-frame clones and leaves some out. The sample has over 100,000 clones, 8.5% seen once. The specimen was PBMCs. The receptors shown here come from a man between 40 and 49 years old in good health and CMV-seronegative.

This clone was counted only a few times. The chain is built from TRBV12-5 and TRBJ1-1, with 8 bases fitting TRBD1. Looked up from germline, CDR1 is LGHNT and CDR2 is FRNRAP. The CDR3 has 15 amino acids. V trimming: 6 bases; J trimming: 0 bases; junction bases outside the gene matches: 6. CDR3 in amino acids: CASGTGTGMNTEAFF. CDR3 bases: TGTGCTAGTGGAACCGGGACAGGTATGAACACTGAAGCTTTCTTT.

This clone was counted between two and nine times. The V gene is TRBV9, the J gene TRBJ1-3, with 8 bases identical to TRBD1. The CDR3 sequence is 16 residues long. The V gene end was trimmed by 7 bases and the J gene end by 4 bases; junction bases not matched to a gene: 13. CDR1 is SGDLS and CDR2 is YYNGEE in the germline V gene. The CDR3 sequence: CASATGGTAGGNTIYF. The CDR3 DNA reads TGTGCCAGCGCCACAGGGGGGACAGCCGGCGGAAACACCATATATTTT.

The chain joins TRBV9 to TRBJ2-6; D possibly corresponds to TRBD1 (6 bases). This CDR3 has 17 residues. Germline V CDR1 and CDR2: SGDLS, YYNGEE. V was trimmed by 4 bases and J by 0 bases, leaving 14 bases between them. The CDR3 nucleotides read TGTGCCAGCAGCATGACAGGACTTAGCTCTGGGGCCAACGTCCTGACTTTC. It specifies CASSMTGLSSGANVLTF.

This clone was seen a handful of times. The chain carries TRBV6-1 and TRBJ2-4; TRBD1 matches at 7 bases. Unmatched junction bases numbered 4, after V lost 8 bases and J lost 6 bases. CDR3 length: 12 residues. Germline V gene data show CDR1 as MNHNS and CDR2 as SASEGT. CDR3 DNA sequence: TGTGCCAGCGGGGGACAGATAAACATTCAGTACTTC. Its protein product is CASGGQINIQYF.

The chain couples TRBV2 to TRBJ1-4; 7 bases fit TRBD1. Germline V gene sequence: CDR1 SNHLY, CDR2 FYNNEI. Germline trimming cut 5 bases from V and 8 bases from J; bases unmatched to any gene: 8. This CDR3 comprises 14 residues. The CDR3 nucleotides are TGTGCCAGCAGTCCGACAGGGTGGGGGGAAAAACTGTTTTTT. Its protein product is CASSPTGWGEKLFF.

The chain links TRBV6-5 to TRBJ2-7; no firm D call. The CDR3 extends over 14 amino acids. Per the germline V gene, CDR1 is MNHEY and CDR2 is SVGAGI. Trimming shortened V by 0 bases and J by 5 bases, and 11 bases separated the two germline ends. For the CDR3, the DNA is TGTGCCAGCAGTTACTCGTCTGGGCGACACGAGCAGTACTTC. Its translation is CASSYSSGRHEQYF.

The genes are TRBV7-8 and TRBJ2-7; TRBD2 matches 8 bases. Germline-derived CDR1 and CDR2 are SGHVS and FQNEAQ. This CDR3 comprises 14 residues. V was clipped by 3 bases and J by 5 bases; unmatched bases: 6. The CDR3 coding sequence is TGTGCCAGCAGCTTCGGGGGGGGTTCGAACGAGCAGTACTTC. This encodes CASSFGGGSNEQYF.

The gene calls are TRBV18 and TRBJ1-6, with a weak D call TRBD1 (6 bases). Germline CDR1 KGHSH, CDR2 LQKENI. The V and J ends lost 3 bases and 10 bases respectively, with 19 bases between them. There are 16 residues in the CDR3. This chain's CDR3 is CASSPIEQGVDSPLHF. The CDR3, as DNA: TGTGCCAGCTCACCGATAGAACAGGGAGTCGACTCACCCCTCCACTTT.

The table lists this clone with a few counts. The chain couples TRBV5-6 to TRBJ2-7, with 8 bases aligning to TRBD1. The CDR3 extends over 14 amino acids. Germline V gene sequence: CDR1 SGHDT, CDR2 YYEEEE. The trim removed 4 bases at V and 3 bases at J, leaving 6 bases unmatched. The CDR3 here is CASSVRQGIYEQYF. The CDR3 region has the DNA TGTGCCAGCAGCGTCAGACAGGGGATCTACGAGCAGTACTTC. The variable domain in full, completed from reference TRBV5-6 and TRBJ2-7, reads DAGVTQSPTHLIKTRGQQVTLRCSPKSGHDTVSWYQQALGQGPQFIFQYYEEEERQRGNFPDRFSGHQFPNYSSELNVNALLLGDSALYLCASSVRQGIYEQYFGPGTRLTVT.

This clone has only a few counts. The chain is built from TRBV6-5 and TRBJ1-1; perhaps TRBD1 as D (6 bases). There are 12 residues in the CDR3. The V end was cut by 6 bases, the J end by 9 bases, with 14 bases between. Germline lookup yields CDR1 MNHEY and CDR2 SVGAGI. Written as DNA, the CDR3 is TGTGCCAGCAGCCGACCCACAGGGAAAGCTTTCTTT. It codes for CASSRPTGKAFF.

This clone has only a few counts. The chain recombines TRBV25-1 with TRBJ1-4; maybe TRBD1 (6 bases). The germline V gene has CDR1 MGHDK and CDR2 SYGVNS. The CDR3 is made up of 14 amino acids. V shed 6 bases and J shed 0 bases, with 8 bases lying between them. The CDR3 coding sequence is TGTGCCAGCAGCAGACAGGCAACTAATGAAAAACTGTTTTTT. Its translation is CASSRQATNEKLFF.

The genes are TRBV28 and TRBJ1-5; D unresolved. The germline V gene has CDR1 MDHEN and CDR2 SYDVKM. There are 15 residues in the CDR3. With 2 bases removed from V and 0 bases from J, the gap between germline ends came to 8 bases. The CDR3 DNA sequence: TGTGCCAGCAGTTTACTGCAGAATAGCAATCAGCCCCAGCATTTT. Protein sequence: CASSLLQNSNQPQHF.

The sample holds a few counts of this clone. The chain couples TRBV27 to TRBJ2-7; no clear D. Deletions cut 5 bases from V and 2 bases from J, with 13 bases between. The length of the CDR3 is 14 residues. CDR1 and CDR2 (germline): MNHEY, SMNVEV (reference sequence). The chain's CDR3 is CASSPPSHPYEQYF. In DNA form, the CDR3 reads TGTGCCAGCAGTCCCCCGTCACATCCCTACGAGCAGTACTTC.

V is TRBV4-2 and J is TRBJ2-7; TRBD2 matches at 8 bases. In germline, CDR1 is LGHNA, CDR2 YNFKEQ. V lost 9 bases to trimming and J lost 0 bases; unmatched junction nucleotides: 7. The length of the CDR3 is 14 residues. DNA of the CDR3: TGTGCCAGTAGCAGCGGGGGAAACTCCTACGAGCAGTACTTC. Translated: CASSSGGNSYEQYF.

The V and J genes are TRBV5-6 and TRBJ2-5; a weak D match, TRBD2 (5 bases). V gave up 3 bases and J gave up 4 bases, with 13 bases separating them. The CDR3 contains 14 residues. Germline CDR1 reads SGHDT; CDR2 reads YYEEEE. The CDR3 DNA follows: TGTGCCAGCAGCTGGACTCCTCGGGGAGAGACCCAGTACTTC. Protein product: CASSWTPRGETQYF.

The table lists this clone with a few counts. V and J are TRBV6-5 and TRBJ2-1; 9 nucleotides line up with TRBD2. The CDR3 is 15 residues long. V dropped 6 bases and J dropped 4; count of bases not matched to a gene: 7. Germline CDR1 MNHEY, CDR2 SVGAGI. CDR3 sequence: CASSETSGTYNEQFF. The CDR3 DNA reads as TGTGCCAGCAGCGAGACTAGCGGTACTTACAATGAGCAGTTCTTC.

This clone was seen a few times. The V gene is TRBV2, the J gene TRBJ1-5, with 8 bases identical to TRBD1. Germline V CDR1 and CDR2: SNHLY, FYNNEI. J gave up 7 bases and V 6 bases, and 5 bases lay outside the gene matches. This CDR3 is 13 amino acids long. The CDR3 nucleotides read TGTGCCAGCAGACCGACAGGGGCGCAGCCCCAGCATTTT. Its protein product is CASRPTGAQPQHF.

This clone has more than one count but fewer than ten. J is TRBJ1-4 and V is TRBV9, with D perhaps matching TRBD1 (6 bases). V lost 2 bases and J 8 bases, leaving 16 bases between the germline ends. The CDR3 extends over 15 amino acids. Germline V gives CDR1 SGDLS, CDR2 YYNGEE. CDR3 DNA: TGTGCCAGCAGCGTGAGGCAGGGGATTGGGGAAAAACTGTTTTTT. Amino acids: CASSVRQGIGEKLFF.

The CDR3 spells CASRQGDNSPLHF. CDR3 nucleotide sequence: TGTGCCAGCAGGCAGGGCGATAATTCACCCCTCCACTTT. The chain combines TRBV6-5 with TRBJ1-6; possibly TRBD1 for D (5 bases). This CDR3 contains 13 residues. Germline CDR1 is MNHEY and CDR2 is SVGAGI. V was pared by 6 bases and J by 5 bases, with 8 bases between.

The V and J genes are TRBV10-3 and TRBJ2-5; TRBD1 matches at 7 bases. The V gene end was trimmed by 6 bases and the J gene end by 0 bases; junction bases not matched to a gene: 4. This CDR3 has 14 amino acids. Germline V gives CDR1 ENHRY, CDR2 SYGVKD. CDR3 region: CAISHGTDQETQYF. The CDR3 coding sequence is TGTGCCATCAGCCACGGGACAGACCAAGAGACCCAGTACTTC.

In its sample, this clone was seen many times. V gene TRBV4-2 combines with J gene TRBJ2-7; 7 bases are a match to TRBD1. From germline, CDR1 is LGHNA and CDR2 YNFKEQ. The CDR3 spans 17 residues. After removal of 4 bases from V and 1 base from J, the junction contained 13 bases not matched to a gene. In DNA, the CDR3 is TGTGCCAGCAGCCCCTATGACGACAGGGCTTTTTCCTACGAGCAGTACTTC. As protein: CASSPYDDRAFSYEQYF.

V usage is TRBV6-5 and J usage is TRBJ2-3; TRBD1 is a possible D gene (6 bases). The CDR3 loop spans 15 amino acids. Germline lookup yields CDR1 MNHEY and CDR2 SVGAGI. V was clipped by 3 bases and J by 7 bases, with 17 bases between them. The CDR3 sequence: CASSYTGKEKNTQYF. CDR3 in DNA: TGTGCCAGCAGTTATACAGGGAAAGAGAAAAATACGCAGTATTTT.

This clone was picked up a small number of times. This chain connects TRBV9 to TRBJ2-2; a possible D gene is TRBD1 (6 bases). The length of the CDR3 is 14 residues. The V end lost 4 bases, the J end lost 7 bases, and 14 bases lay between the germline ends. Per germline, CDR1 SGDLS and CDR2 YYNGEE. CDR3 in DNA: TGTGCCAGCAGCCCAAACAGGGTTGGCGGGGAGCTGTTTTTT. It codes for CASSPNRVGGELFF.

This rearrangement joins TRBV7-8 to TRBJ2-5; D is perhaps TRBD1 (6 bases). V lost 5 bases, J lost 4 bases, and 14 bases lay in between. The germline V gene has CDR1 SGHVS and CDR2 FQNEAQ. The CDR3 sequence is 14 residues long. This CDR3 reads CASSQRVRGETQYF. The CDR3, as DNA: TGTGCCAGCAGCCAGAGGGTCAGGGGAGAGACCCAGTACTTC.

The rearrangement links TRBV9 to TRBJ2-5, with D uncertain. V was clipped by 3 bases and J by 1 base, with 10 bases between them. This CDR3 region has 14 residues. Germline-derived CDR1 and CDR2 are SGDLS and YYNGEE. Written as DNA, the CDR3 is TGTGCCAGCAGCGCACGTGGCAGCCAAGAGACCCAGTACTTC. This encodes CASSARGSQETQYF.

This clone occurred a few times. For the CDR3, the DNA is TGTGCCAGCAGCTTAACAGGGGGCGGGGGCTACACCTTC. Residues: CASSLTGGGGYTF. J is TRBJ1-2 and V is TRBV7-2; 9 positions match TRBD1. Germline CDR1 SGHTA, CDR2 FQGNSA. The CDR3 sequence is 13 residues long. V lost 2 bases, J lost 8 bases, and 3 bases stayed unmatched.

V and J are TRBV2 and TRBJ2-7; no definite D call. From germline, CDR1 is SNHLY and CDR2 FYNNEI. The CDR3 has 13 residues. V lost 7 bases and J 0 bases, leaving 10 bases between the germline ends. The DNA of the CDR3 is TGTGCCAGCAATTACGAGAGCTCCTACGAGCAGTACTTC. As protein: CASNYESSYEQYF.

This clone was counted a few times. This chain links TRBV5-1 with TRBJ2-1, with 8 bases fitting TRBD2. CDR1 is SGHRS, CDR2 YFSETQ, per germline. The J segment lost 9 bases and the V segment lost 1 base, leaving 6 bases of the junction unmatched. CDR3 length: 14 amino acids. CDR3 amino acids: CASSLMAGGGEQFF. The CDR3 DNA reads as TGCGCCAGCAGCTTGATGGCGGGGGGCGGTGAGCAGTTCTTC.

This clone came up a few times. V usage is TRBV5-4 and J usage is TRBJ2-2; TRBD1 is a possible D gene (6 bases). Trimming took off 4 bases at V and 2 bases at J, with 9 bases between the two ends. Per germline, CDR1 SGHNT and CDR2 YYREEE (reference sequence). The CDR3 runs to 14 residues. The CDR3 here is CASSLGHNTGELFF. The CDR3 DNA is TGTGCCAGCAGCCTGGGACACAACACCGGGGAGCTGTTTTTT.

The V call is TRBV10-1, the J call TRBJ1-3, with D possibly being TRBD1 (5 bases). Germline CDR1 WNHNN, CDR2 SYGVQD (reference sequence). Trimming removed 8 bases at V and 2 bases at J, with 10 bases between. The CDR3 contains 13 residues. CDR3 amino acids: CASLVRAGNTIYF. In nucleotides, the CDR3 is TGCGCCAGCCTAGTCAGGGCTGGAAACACCATATATTTT.

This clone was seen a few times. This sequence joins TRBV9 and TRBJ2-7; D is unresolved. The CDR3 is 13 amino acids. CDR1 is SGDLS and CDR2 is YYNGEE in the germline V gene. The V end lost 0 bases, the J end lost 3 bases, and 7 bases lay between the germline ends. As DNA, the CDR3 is TGTGCCAGCAGCGTAGGCGGCGACTACGAGCAGTACTTC. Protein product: CASSVGGDYEQYF.